This T cell receptor beta chain was sequenced in a study of identical twins. Study-wide results and caveats: Excess sharing between twins was weaker in beta out-of-frame sequences. Zero-insertion findings could be partly confounded by invariant cells (MAIT and iNKT cells). Carriage of fewer insertions was seen in abundant cord blood beta clonotypes, whereas memory repertoires showed none.

This clonotype was seen more than once but under ten times. The antigen remains undetermined. cDNA molecules carried unique molecular identifiers, and template switching added a universal primer site. TCRdb passed the 5' RACE reads through MiXCR, listing each CDR3 protein once. The table records some 710,000 distinct CDR3 sequences, roughly 6% of them present only once. Trimming pared 1 base from V and 0 bases from J, leaving 4 bases between. Germline V gene sequence: CDR1 KGHDR, CDR2 SFDVKD. CDR3 length: 14 amino acids. This chain joins TRBV24-1 and TRBJ2-3; the D is unclear. This receptor was identified in a man aged 18 to 30 in good health. The material sequenced was naive T cells sorted from blood. The CDR3 DNA is TGTGCCACCAGTGATTTCGACAGCACAGATACGCAGTATTTT. Its translation: CATSDFDSTDTQYF.